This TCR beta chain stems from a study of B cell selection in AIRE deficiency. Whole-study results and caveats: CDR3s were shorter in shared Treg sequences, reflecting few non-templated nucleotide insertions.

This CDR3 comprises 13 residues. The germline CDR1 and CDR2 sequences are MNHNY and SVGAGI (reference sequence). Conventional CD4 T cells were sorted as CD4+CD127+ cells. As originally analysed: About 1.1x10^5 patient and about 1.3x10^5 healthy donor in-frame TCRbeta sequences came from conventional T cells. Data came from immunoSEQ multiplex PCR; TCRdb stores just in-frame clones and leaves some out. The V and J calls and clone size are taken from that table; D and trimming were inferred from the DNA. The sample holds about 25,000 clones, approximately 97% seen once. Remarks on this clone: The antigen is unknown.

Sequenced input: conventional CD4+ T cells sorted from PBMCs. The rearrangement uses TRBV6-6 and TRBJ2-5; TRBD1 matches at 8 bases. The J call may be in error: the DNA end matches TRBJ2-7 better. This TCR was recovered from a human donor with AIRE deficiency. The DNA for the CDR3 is TGTGCCAGCAGTGGACAGGGCCCCTACGAGCAGTACTTC. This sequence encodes CASSGQGPYEQYF.